This TCR beta chain was sequenced for a study of memory CD4+ T cells and cytomegalovirus serostatus (dated 2019 in TCRdb). Regarding the research as a whole: The 35 or so healthy Belgian adults in the cohort included 9 who were CMV seropositive and approximately 25 who were CMV seronegative. To replicate a published TCR-based CMV serostatus classifier, the study sequenced CD4+ memory TCRbeta repertoires from a Belgian cohort whose cytomegalovirus serostatus was known. Results the study describes overall, beyond this receptor: CMV serostatus prediction reached a median bootstrapped AUC of about 0.96 with the original framework and 0.91 with a US-trained random forest. The results were interpreted as suggesting that the CMV-associated TCR signature is largely present in the CD4+ memory repertoire. A median bootstrapped AUC of almost 0.96 with a 95% CI of 0.76-1.00 was achieved on the Belgian cohort by the original-framework classifier. Among the 150 to 200 previously reported CMV-associated TCRbeta sequences, 67 showed up in the CD4+ memory repertoires, with each one found in between one and five individuals. Only CD4+CD45RO+ memory cells were sequenced, unlike the original study, which covered naive and memory CD4+ and CD8+ populations.

The Quick-DNA Microprep Kit was used to extract genomic DNA from the sorted cells. Amplification of TCRbeta DNA was done with the immunoSEQ hsTCRbeta kit, following the protocol from the manufacturer. An Illumina MiSeq instrument was used to sequence the TCRbeta libraries. Per the source publication's procedure: Following removal of out-of-frame sequences, roughly 2 million distinct TCRbeta sequences were retained, with an average of around 67,000 per individual. Each individual was scored according to the count of around 160 previously reported CMV-associated TCRbeta sequences and the total productive distinct TCRbeta count. A beta-binomial model was reimplemented in Python, and random forests from scikit-learn, run with default parameters, were trained on data from the US cohort. Classifier performance on the Belgian cohort was summarized as median AUC with percentile confidence intervals over 10,000 bootstrap iterations. TCRdb retrieved this table from immuneACCESS and kept in-frame rearrangements only. Not all clones are present; in checked studies, unresolved V genes account for under half, and no reason is known for the remainder. The V and J calls and clone size are taken from that table; D and trimming were inferred from the DNA. The sample yields 50,000 to 60,000 clones; over 70% were counted once. 2% of the sample goes to the ten largest clones.

From a lookup of the germline V gene (reference sequence), CDR1 and CDR2 are MNHNY and SVGAGI. The CDR3 spans 14 residues, from the cysteine through the phenylalanine. Only the CDR3 DNA is retained, 42 bases long and in frame from the first base. The germline V end is reduced by 4 bases and the J end by 4 bases; junction bases left unmatched: 4. Concerning this clone: Its antigen is still unknown. No much larger clone is present one base from it, and per-base qualities are unavailable.

A FACSAria II was used to sort memory CD4+ T cells, defined as single viable CD3+CD4+CD8-CD45RO+ cells. CMV serostatus was determined with a Roche Elecsys assay detecting serum IgG against CMV pp150, pp28, p38 and p52. Following thawing, total CD4+ T cells were enriched through positive selection using CD4 magnetic microbeads. The samples came from a separate study whose specific focus was interrogating the CD4+ T cell memory repertoire. Peripheral blood mononuclear cells were isolated and cryopreserved following standard operating procedures; serum was stored at -80 °C. The staining relied on CD3-PerCP (BW264/56), CD4-APC (RPA-T4), CD45RO-PE (UCHT1) and CD8-Pacific Orange (3B5) antibodies, and Sytox blue was used to exclude non-viable cells.

The specimen was memory CD4+ T cells from blood. The receptor was isolated from an adult in good health and CMV-seropositive. Recombination connected TRBV6-6 to TRBJ1-3, with 7 bases in between that match TRBD1. The CDR3 corresponds to CASSSGTEGNTIYF. The nucleotide sequence is TGTGCCAGCAGTTCCGGGACAGAAGGAAACACCATATATTTT.